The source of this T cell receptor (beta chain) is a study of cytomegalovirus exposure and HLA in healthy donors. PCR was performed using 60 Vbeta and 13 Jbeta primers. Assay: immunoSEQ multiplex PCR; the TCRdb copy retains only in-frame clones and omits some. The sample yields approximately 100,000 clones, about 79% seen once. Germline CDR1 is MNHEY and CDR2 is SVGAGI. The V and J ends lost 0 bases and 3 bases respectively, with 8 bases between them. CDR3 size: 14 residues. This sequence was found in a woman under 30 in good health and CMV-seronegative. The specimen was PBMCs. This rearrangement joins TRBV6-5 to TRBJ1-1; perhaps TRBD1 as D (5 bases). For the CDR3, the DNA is TGTGCCAGCAGTTACTCGGTCAGGGACACTGAAGCTTTCTTT. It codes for CASSYSVRDTEAFF.